The entry that follows covers one T cell receptor (beta chain) sequence. Per the authors' pipeline: Amplification of reference gene primers was used by the study to estimate nucleated cell counts. The method was immunoSEQ multiplex PCR; TCRdb's version includes in-frame clones alone and lacks a portion of them. Clone size and the V and J calls come from that table; the DNA yielded D and trimming. The table lists over 90,000 clones, approximately 86% of them singletons. Trimming left V 0 bases short and J 5 bases short, with 14 bases between. The V gene's germline CDR1 is SGHNT and CDR2 YYREEE (reference sequence). This CDR3 is built from 15 residues. The data were obtained in a study of blood T cell repertoires in COVID-19. Study-level information: Samples came from the United States, Italy and Spain, spanning acute and convalescent COVID-19.

The sequence came from a woman in her 50s with COVID-19, enrolled during active disease. Sequences were obtained from peripheral blood. The rearrangement uses TRBV5-4 and TRBJ1-1; no reliable D call. The CDR3 region is CASSLAFTVGTEAFF. CDR3 DNA: TGTGCCAGCAGCTTGGCGTTCACGGTCGGTACTGAAGCTTTCTTT.